This TCR beta chain was identified in a study of CD8 T cells in Susac syndrome. Reverse transcription of roughly 0.5 to 1 ug RNA was performed with random hexamers. The CDR3 of TCR beta was amplified by immunoSEQ multiplex PCR across 54 Vbeta and 13 Jbeta. MiXCR, run by TCRdb on the immunoSEQ multiplex PCR reads, gives a single entry per CDR3 protein. The sample has some 130,000 distinct CDR3 sequences; roughly 89% are singletons. Sequencing of TCR beta drew on CD8+ and CD4+ T cells from blood. Patients with stable or active relapsing-remitting disease, all of them treatment-naive, made up the multiple sclerosis controls. Negative magnetic isolation gave CD8+ and CD4+ cells; FACS enriched CD8+ TEMRA. Germline V gene data show CDR1 as MNHNY and CDR2 as SVGAGI (reference sequence). Trimming removed 0 bases at V and 7 bases at J, with 12 bases between. CDR3 length: 14 residues.

The chain joins TRBV6-6 to TRBJ1-2; no clear D gene. Sequencing was performed on CD8+ T cells from PBMCs. This receptor was obtained from a human donor with multiple sclerosis. The CDR3, as DNA: TGTGCCAGCAGTTACTCGGGCGATAATGGTGGCTACACCTTC. Translated: CASSYSGDNGGYTF.